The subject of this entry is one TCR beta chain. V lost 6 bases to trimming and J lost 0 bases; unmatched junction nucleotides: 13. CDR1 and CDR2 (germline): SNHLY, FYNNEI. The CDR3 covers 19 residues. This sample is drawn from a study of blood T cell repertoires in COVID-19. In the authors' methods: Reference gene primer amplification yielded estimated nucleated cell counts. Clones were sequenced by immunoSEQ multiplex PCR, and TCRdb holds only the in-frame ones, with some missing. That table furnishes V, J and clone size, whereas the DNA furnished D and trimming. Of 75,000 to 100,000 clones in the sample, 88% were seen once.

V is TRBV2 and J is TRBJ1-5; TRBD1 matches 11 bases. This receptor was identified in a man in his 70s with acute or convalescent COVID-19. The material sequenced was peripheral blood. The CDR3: CASREFFGTGGYSNQPQHF. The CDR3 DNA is TGTGCCAGCAGGGAGTTTTTCGGGACAGGGGGGTATAGCAATCAGCCCCAGCATTTT. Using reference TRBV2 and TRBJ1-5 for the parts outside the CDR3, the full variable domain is EPEVTQTPSHQVTQMGQEVILRCVPISNHLYFYWYRQILGQKVEFLVSFYNNEISEKSEIFDDQFSVERPDGSNFTLKIRSTKLEDSAMYFCASREFFGTGGYSNQPQHFGDGTRLSIL.